The source of this T cell receptor beta chain is a study of T cell repertoires in cytomegalovirus infection. Study details: Recently described HLA-C-restricted plus well-studied HLA-B-restricted CMV epitopes were used. Indications of both CMV infection and matching HLA type were provided by public TCR beta signatures.

As to this clonotype: Its matching antigen is unknown.

CDR1 is LGHNA and CDR2 is YNFKEQ in the germline V gene. Between the trimmed V and J ends, which lost 0 bases and 9 bases, there was a span of 8 bases. The CDR3 sequence is 12 residues long. A single record per CDR3 protein comes from TCRdb applying MiXCR to the reads. The table lists about 280,000 distinct CDR3 sequences, under 25% of them singletons. General study points: The study identified carriers of CMV plus the relevant HLA from cumulative public TCR beta family frequency. Dominating the ex vivo response were TCR beta clonotypes that were CMV-specific and HLA-C-restricted.

This clonotype was obtained from a human donor in good health (CMV status not recorded). Some clones in this sample may be carry-over from other donors' samples. The sample was cultured PBMCs, taken from culture after CMV antigen stimulation. The V gene is TRBV4-2, the J gene TRBJ1-1, with D possibly matching TRBD1 (5 bases). The DNA of the CDR3 is TGTGCCAGCAGCCAAGACAGGGTCCAAGCTTTCTTT. It yields the protein CASSQDRVQAFF.